Sequencing of this T cell receptor (beta chain) was carried out in a study of T cells in Graves' hyperthyroidism and ophthalmopathy. This clonotype was seen at least ten times. RNA transcripts yielded amplified TCR beta CDR3 regions. With the HTBI primer set, the TCR CDR3 went through a first round of RT-PCR. From the multiplex PCR reads, TCRdb called clonotypes with MiXCR, one entry per CDR3 protein. This table has around 400,000 distinct CDR3 sequences, more than 15% appearing once. Clinicians diagnosed patients from clinical symptoms, serum thyroxine and TRAb, thyroid ultrasound and orbital computed tomography. CDR3 length: 15 amino acids. Trimming at V came to 4 bases and at J to 7 bases, leaving 3 bases not matched to a gene. The V gene's germline CDR1 is MNHEY and CDR2 SMNVEV (reference sequence).

The chain recombines TRBV27 with TRBJ2-1; TRBD2 agrees at 14 bases. Sequenced sample: blood. This clonotype was sampled from a woman between 18 and 30 years old with Graves' hyperthyroidism that later progressed to Graves' ophthalmopathy. The CDR3 loop reads CASSSGLAGGNEQFF. In nucleotides, the CDR3 is TGTGCCAGCAGTTCCGGACTAGCGGGAGGTAATGAGCAGTTCTTC.